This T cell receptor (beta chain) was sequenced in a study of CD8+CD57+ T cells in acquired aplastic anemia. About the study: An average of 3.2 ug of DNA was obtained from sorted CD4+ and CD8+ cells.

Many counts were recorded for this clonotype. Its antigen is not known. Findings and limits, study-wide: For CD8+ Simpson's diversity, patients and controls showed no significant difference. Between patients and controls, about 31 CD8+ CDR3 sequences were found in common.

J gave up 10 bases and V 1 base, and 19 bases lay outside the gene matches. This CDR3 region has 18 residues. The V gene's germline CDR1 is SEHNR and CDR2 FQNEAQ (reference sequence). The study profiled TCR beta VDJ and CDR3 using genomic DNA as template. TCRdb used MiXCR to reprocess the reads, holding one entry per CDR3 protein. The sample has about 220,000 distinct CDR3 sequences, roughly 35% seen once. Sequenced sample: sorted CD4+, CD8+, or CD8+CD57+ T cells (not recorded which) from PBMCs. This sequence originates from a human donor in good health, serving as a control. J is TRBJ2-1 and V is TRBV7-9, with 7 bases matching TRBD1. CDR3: CASSLGRGQSPGSREQFF. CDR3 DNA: TGTGCCAGCAGCTTAGGTCGGGGACAGTCCCCCGGATCACGGGAGCAGTTCTTC.